This T cell receptor beta chain was sequenced for a study of long-term antiretroviral therapy in people with HIV. Across the study: By about a decade, the earliest samples predate the 2015 immediate-ART recommendation. Study findings and constraints: Diversity remained lower than transplant donor controls, even though it increased after ART.

About this clone: Its antigen is not identified.

Sequencing relied on immunoSEQ assay v3.0, run at survey level. Sequencing used immunoSEQ multiplex PCR; TCRdb keeps in-frame clones, though not all of them. The repertoire consists of 25,000 or so clones, with around 82% occurring once and the leading ten covering approximately 4.6%. CDR3 length: 14 amino acids. Germline CDR1 reads LNHDA; CDR2 reads SQIVND (reference sequence). V was pared by 7 bases and J by 6 bases, with 18 bases between. The specimen was unsorted PBMCs, collected 3 years after starting antiretroviral therapy. The rearrangement uses TRBV19 and TRBJ1-2; D gene ambiguous. This TCR was sampled from a man aged 18 to 29 with HIV. CDR3 sequence: CASTPLWVGNGYTF. CDR3 bases: TGTGCCAGTACCCCCCTGTGGGTTGGGAATGGCTACACCTTC.